These T cell receptor beta chains were read from a single sample in a study of tumor-infiltrating lymphocytes in oesophageal squamous cell carcinoma. TCRdb re-derived calls from the PCR reads in MiXCR, one entry per CDR3 protein. The data hold about 12,000 distinct CDR3 sequences, with approximately 50% observed a single time. The sample consisted of esophageal tumor tissue. These receptors all come from a female donor with esophageal squamous cell carcinoma. CDR3s include the opening cysteine and the closing phenylalanine or tryptophan. The order of the fields is V gene, clone size, D gene, CDR3 length, J gene, CDR3 protein. A D gene is named only where the DNA matches it firmly. Clone size appears in some rows only: once, few, many, or a class for an expanded clone.

TRBV12-3/TRBV12-4	few	-	14	TRBJ2-1	CASSWASVYNEQFF
TRBV6-8	-	TRBD2	13	-	CASTLAGEETQYF
TRBV7-2	few	TRBD2	14	TRBJ2-1	CASDPGGGYNEQFF
TRBV6-8	-	TRBD1	13	TRBJ2-2	CASSVQGAGELFF
TRBV7-2	-	-	14	-	CASSLAATQETQYF
TRBV6-1	-	-	14	TRBJ1-5	CASRSRPTVRTQHF
TRBV19	-	TRBD1	16	TRBJ1-3	CASSARDRRSGNNIYF
TRBV11-3	-	-	15	TRBJ2-3	CASSFRRGNADTQYF
TRBV19	-	TRBD1	13	-	CASARGLQETQYF
TRBV7-6	-	TRBD2	17	-	CASSLTGLAGGIYEQYF
TRBV20-1	-	TRBD2	14	-	CSGGWASGNNEQFF
TRBV5-8	many	-	15	TRBJ2-3	CASSLALTSADTQYF
TRBV6-1	many	-	14	TRBJ1-5	CASSTGLSNQPQHF
TRBV7-2	-	-	15	TRBJ1-1	CASSPRTWQNTEAFF
TRBV7-8	few	-	14	-	CASSLAQGRYEQYF
TRBV6-1	-	-	14	-	CASSGRDSRNRYTF
TRBV12-3/TRBV12-4	medium-sized	TRBD1	16	TRBJ2-5	CASSWDRAGIQETQYF
TRBV6-5	-	TRBD2	14	-	CASSTGEGGDEQYF
TRBV7-2	-	TRBD1	16	TRBJ2-3	CASSLEGQGGSDTQYF
TRBV7-2	-	TRBD2	14	TRBJ2-5	CASSFSGDFPGGYF
TRBV28	-	TRBD2	15	-	CASKISGGSRNEQFF
TRBV7-6	-	TRBD2	15	-	CASSTGTSGIREQFF
TRBV7-3	-	TRBD2	17	TRBJ2-3	CASSAKLETSGTDTQYF
TRBV7-2	medium-sized	-	15	TRBJ1-1	CASSLNTPQGSEAFF
TRBV11-2	-	-	14	-	CASSPRRIDSEQFF
TRBV10-3	-	TRBD2	19	TRBJ2-5	CAISDFPTSGRGGAETQYF
TRBV7-6	large	TRBD2	19	TRBJ2-1	CASSFRTGTSGSSYNEQFF
TRBV4-1	few	-	15	TRBJ1-1	CASSQVFRGDTEAFF
TRBV28	many	TRBD2	15	TRBJ2-7	CASMLGLAPSYEQYF
TRBV6-1	medium-sized	TRBD1	14	TRBJ2-1	CASVPGTGLNEQFF
TRBV28	few	-	11	-	CASSFNYGYTF